The 15 T cell receptor beta chains below come from one sample, sequenced in a study of T cell repertoires in cytomegalovirus infection (dated by TCRdb to the late 2010s). Sequencing relied on an Illumina HiSeq 1500. TCRdb took the public reads, trimmed them with fastp at Q25, ran MiXCR for clone calling and kept in-frame beta chains. Rows with one shared CDR3 protein collapse into an entry with the most common genes and DNA. Here the sample has approximately 500,000 distinct CDR3 sequences; about 17% occur a single time. The top ten clonotypes cover roughly a quarter of the sample. Input material: CD8+ T cells from PBMCs. These receptors came from a human donor in good health (CMV status not recorded). Some clones in this sample may be carry-over from other donors' samples.

This clonotype was seen many times. The J gene is TRBJ2-3, the V gene TRBV15; tentative D call: TRBD2 (6 bases). The CDR3 is made up of 16 amino acids. Germline V lookup: CDR1 LNHNV, CDR2 YYDKDF (reference sequence). The V and J ends lost 5 bases and 2 bases respectively, with 17 bases between them. The CDR3 nucleotides read TGTGCCACCAGCCCCCTTTGGGGGGAGGACACAGATACGCAGTATTTT. It translates to CATSPLWGEDTDTQYF. Full variable domain (outside the CDR3, taken from reference TRBV15 and TRBJ2-3): DAMVIQNPRYQVTQFGKPVTLSCSQTLNHNVMYWYQQKSSQAPKLLFHYYDKDFNNEADTPDNFQSRRPNTSFCFLDIRSPGLGDTAMYLCATSPLWGEDTDTQYFGPGTRLTVL.

This clonotype was observed a few times. V and J are TRBV7-9 and TRBJ1-5; 7 bases are shared with TRBD1. The CDR3 extends over 19 amino acids. The germline V gene has CDR1 SEHNR and CDR2 FQNEAQ (reference sequence). Germline trimming cut 1 base from V and 6 bases from J; bases unmatched to any gene: 18. The CDR3 reads CASSLGGHQGGFLGQPQHF. The CDR3 DNA reads as TGTGCCAGCAGCTTAGGGGGTCACCAGGGGGGGTTTCTAGGTCAGCCCCAGCATTTT.

This clonotype was counted ten times or more. The chain uses TRBV28 and TRBJ1-1, with a possible D match to TRBD1 (5 bases). V dropped 5 bases and J dropped 0 bases, with 13 bases sitting between them. The length of the CDR3 is 15 residues. Germline V gene lookup returns CDR1 MDHEN and CDR2 SYDVKM. Written as DNA, the CDR3 is TGTGCCAGCAGTACCCAGGACATTATGAACACTGAAGCTTTCTTT. It is translated as CASSTQDIMNTEAFF.

The chain links TRBV24-1 to TRBJ2-1; TRBD1 matches at 7 bases. Trimming took 7 bases from V and 4 from J; bases not matched to a gene: 9. The CDR3 covers 15 residues. Germline V gene data show CDR1 as KGHDR and CDR2 as SFDVKD. The CDR3 spells CATSQLGGFYNEQFF. The DNA for the CDR3 is TGTGCCACCAGCCAATTAGGGGGCTTTTACAATGAGCAGTTCTTC.

This clonotype has more than one count but fewer than ten. This chain uses TRBV3-1 with TRBJ1-6; TRBD1 agrees at 8 bases. Germline V gene sequence: CDR1 LGHDT, CDR2 YNNKEL (reference sequence). With 0 bases clipped from V and 9 bases from J, the junction kept 4 bases outside the gene matches. This CDR3 comprises 15 residues. In DNA, the CDR3 is TGTGCCAGCAGCCAAGAAGGAACAGGGGGTTCACCCCTCCACTTT. As protein: CASSQEGTGGSPLHF.

This clonotype was detected many times. V and J are TRBV7-3 and TRBJ1-1; D is unclear. The CDR3 runs 14 residues. The germline V gene encodes CDR1 SGHTA and CDR2 FQGTGA. Deletions cut 1 base from V and 4 bases from J, with 10 bases between. The CDR3 region is CASSLNAQSTEAFF. DNA of the CDR3: TGTGCCAGCAGCTTAAACGCGCAATCCACTGAAGCTTTCTTT.

This clonotype was picked up many times. This chain joins TRBV4-1 and TRBJ1-2; TRBD1 agrees at 8 bases. This CDR3 is 15 amino acids long. CDR1 is MGHRA and CDR2 is YSYEKL in the germline V gene. V gave up 0 bases and J gave up 7 bases; unmatched junction bases: 7. For the CDR3, the DNA is TGCGCCAGCAGCCAAGATTCAGGGGGCGTCCCTGGCTACACCTTC. Translating gives CASSQDSGGVPGYTF.

The chain combines TRBV11-2 with TRBJ2-7, with D possibly matching TRBD2 (5 bases). From germline, CDR1 is SGHAT and CDR2 FQNNGV. The length of the CDR3 is 14 residues. Trimming cost V 2 bases and J 2 bases, with 10 bases left between them. The CDR3 sequence: CASSLQSGAYEQYF. CDR3 nucleotides: TGTGCCAGCAGCTTACAGAGCGGAGCCTACGAGCAGTACTTC.

The chain combines TRBV5-1 with TRBJ2-2; a possible D gene is TRBD2 (5 bases). V lost 1 base to trimming and J lost 8 bases, with 15 bases between them. Germline values: CDR1 SGHRS, CDR2 YFSETQ. This CDR3 has 15 residues. The CDR3 protein is CASSLILEVRGELFF. As DNA, the CDR3 is TGCGCCAGCAGCTTGATACTAGAGGTCCGTGGGGAGCTGTTTTTT.

Only a few counts were recorded for this clonotype. The chain uses TRBV9 and TRBJ2-7; D is perhaps TRBD1 (5 bases). The CDR3 runs 18 residues. V lost 0 bases to trimming and J lost 2 bases, with 21 bases between them. CDR1 and CDR2 (germline): SGDLS, YYNGEE. CDR3 DNA: TGTGCCAGCAGCGTAGAAATAATTCGCGTAGACAGAACCTACGAGCAGTACTTC. This sequence encodes CASSVEIIRVDRTYEQYF.

The table lists this clonotype with many counts. This chain joins TRBV7-9 and TRBJ1-5, with D unclear. V was trimmed by 5 bases and J by 0 bases, leaving 11 bases between them. There are 15 residues in the CDR3. Germline-derived CDR1 and CDR2 are SEHNR and FQNEAQ (reference sequence). CDR3 sequence (DNA): TGTGCCAGCAGCCGGGGATATGATAGCAATCAGCCCCAGCATTTT. Its protein product is CASSRGYDSNQPQHF.

V gene TRBV4-1 combines with J gene TRBJ1-4; D unresolved. Deletions cut 4 bases from V and 0 bases from J, with 9 bases between. This CDR3 contains 15 residues. Germline V gene lookup returns CDR1 MGHRA and CDR2 YSYEKL. The CDR3 DNA sequence: TGCGCCAGCAGCCCTTCACTCTCAACTAATGAAAAACTGTTTTTT. Protein product: CASSPSLSTNEKLFF.

The V and J genes are TRBV18 and TRBJ2-7; TRBD1 might be the D (6 bases). Germline lookup yields CDR1 KGHSH and CDR2 LQKENI. This CDR3 region has 14 residues. V was pared by 4 bases and J by 7 bases, with 17 bases between. CDR3 residues: CASSLRGGSGEQYF. The CDR3 DNA follows: TGTGCCAGCTCACTCAGGGGCGGTTCAGGTGAGCAGTACTTC.

This chain uses TRBV29-1 with TRBJ2-7, with 7 bases lining up with TRBD1. J lost 2 bases, V lost 4 bases, and 5 bases had no gene match. Germline V CDR1 and CDR2: SQVTM, ANQGSEA. This CDR3 contains 13 residues. This CDR3 is CSVVDRETYEQYF. Written as DNA, the CDR3 is TGCAGCGTTGTTGACAGGGAGACCTACGAGCAGTACTTC.

About this clonotype itself: This may come from a read error, since a much larger clone is one base off. The CDR3 loop reads CASSSGQGGSNEKLFF. CDR3 DNA: TGTGCCAGCAGTTCCGGACAGGGGGGGTCTAATGAAAAACTGTTTTTT. The chain carries TRBV7-4 and TRBJ1-4, with TRBD1 matching 10 bases. CDR3 length equals 16 residues. V dropped 6 bases and J dropped 3; count of bases not matched to a gene: 7. Germline V gives CDR1 SGHVT, CDR2 SQSDAQ.